This TCR beta chain was found in a study of control samples from healthy donors and cancer patients. J was trimmed by 5 bases and V by 4 bases; bases with no gene match: 13. Germline loops: CDR1 SGDLS, CDR2 YYNGEE. The CDR3 consists of 16 residues. Libraries were prepared by immunoSEQ multiplex PCR; TCRdb keeps only in-frame clonotypes and omits some of them. This repertoire shows about 140,000 clones, around 86% found once; its top ten account for around 4.6%. Sequencing was done on a sample of blood. This receptor was identified in a man aged 30 to 45 in good health. The chain couples TRBV9 to TRBJ2-5; 8 bases match TRBD2. The CDR3 nucleotides read TGTGCCAGCAGCCCTTTGGGGGCGGGAGGCCGGGAGACCCAGTACTTC. Its protein is CASSPLGAGGRETQYF. Looking up the rest from reference TRBV9 and TRBJ2-5 gives the full variable domain: DSGVTQTPKHLITATGQRVTLRCSPRSGDLSVYWYQQSLDQGLQFLIQYYNGEERAKGNILERFSAQQFPDLHSELNLSSLELGDSALYFCASSPLGAGGRETQYFGPGTRLLVL.